This T cell receptor beta chain was identified during a study of Tregs in tolerant kidney transplant recipients (dated by TCRdb to 2018 to 2020). In the study overall: Transplants used related donors with nonmyeloablative bone marrow transplantation; mixed chimerism was transient in the human trials. The study used TCRbeta sequencing to identify donor-specific regulatory T cells before combined kidney and bone marrow transplantation, then tracked those cells after transplant.

What the work shows at the level of the full study, not this receptor alone: Although technical replication error seemed to be minimal, the question of biological reproducibility was not addressed directly. The study was constrained by small patient numbers, and validation of the findings is required in larger populations and under other immunosuppression protocols. Donor-specific Treg expansion exceeded global Treg expansion in tolerant patients, suggesting antigen-driven rather than nonspecific expansion. For some patients, the PCR primers changed as time went on, which meant samples from those patients could not be compared with one another at the nucleotide level. Expanding Tregs with activated donor B cells appeared to identify the most biologically relevant and donor-specific TCRbeta repertoire.

A word on this clone: The target of this receptor is not known. The CDR3 is cut off 3 residues early in the read; its end comes from the germline J gene.

The meaning of the sample's time point label: blood sample drawn before combined kidney and bone marrow transplant. For bulk CFSE mixed lymphocyte reactions, CFSE-labeled recipient PBMCs were cocultured for about 6 days with irradiated donor PBMCs, after which the cells were stained for CD3/CD4/CD8 and FACS-sorted. The patients were a few recipients of combined kidney and bone marrow transplants from the ITN036ST trial, and samples were available only from these trial subjects. Healthy control blood was processed to PBMCs by Ficoll density gradient and cryopreserved, and patient PBMCs were collected before and after transplant. Genomic DNA was extracted from sorted cells with the QIAGEN DNeasy Blood and Tissue Kit for TCRbeta CDR3 sequencing. High-throughput TCRbeta CDR3 sequencing was carried out commercially through immunoSEQ, with PCR amplification with bias correction and internal controls included. The original methods were these. Unique productive TCRbeta sequences were defined by CDR3 nucleotide sequence where primers matched, otherwise by CDR3 amino acid sequence with Vbeta and Jbeta genes. Donor-reactive sequences were defined as at least 5-fold expanded in CFSE-low cells versus unstimulated cells, with frequency of at least 0.01% in CFSE-low cells. Repertoire divergence was quantified by Jensen-Shannon divergence calculated from the top 100 TCRbeta sequences ranked by frequency. For samples with multiple sequencing runs, sorting error was corrected in each run separately before the runs were combined. TCRdb obtained this table from immuneACCESS and retained in-frame rearrangements with V and J assigned. These tables miss some clones; where compared with another copy, unresolved V genes account for less than half of the shortfall, and the remainder is unexplained. From that table come the V and J calls and clone size; the DNA was used to work out D and trimming. This sample's clone table shows about 2,000 clones. Around 6% of the sample is taken by the ten largest.

The germline V gene (reference sequence) supplies CDR1 PRHDT and CDR2 FYEKMQ. From the cysteine through the phenylalanine, the CDR3 covers 15 amino acids. The 36 bases shown cover part of the CDR3, and their frame starts at base 1. Trimming takes 1 base from V and 5 bases from J, and the germline ends sit 15 bases apart. The sequencing here drew on CD8+ T cells from blood cultured with allogeneic cells, taken before the transplant. This TCR was recovered from a human patient who received a combined kidney and bone marrow transplant. The chain joins TRBV13 to TRBJ2-7; a tentative D match to TRBD1 spans 6 bases. CDR3 region: CASSLASDRFHEQYF. The DNA read from the CDR3 is TGTGCCAGCAGCTTAGCTTCCGACAGGTTCCACGAG.